Listed below are T cell receptor beta chains from one sample, sequenced in a study of CD8 T cells in ankylosing spondylitis. TCRdb called the 5' RACE reads again in MiXCR, with one record for every CDR3 protein. The sample shows fewer than 250,000 distinct CDR3 sequences, 10% of them seen only once. Sequencing input: blood, either unsorted or a sorted T cell fraction (not recorded which). Receptor source: a male donor with ankylosing spondylitis or in good health (not recorded which). The CDR3 runs from the conserved cysteine through the conserved F or W. D genes are given only for firm matches. Size is stated for part of the rows, as once, few or many counts, or as a class when the clone is expanded.

clone_size	d_call	v_call	j_call	cdr3_aa	cdr3_nt
many	.	TRBV21-1	TRBJ2-1	CASSLGGSTISYNEQFF	TGTGCCAGCAGCTTAGGCGGGAGCACGATCTCCTACAATGAGCAGTTCTTC
many	TRBD2	TRBV20-1	TRBJ2-1	CSALETSGYNEQFF	TGCAGTGCGCTCGAAACTAGCGGCTACAATGAGCAGTTCTTC
many	.	TRBV25-1	TRBJ2-7	CASSEGHSGSALHEQYF	TGTGCCAGCAGTGAGGGTCACTCAGGGTCCGCTCTTCACGAGCAGTACTTC
.	.	TRBV2	TRBJ2-2	CASSVPTGKLFF	TGTGCCAGCAGTGTTCCCACCGGGAAGCTGTTTTTT
.	TRBD2	TRBV20-1	TRBJ2-1	CSARALAGGPSEQFF	TGCAGTGCTAGAGCACTAGCGGGGGGGCCTAGTGAGCAGTTCTTC
.	.	TRBV5-1	TRBJ1-1	CASSGEGGNTEAFF	TGCGCCAGCAGCGGTGAAGGAGGGAACACTGAAGCTTTCTTT
many	.	TRBV15	TRBJ2-3	CATRGGSTDTQYF	TGTGCCACCAGGGGCGGTAGCACAGATACGCAGTATTTT
many	.	TRBV3-1	TRBJ2-7	CASSPADYEQYF	TGTGCCAGCAGCCCTGCGGATTACGAGCAGTACTTC
many	TRBD1	TRBV25-1	TRBJ1-1	CASTRQGDTEAFF	TGTGCCAGCACTCGCCAGGGGGACACTGAAGCTTTCTTT
.	.	TRBV7-2	TRBJ1-3	CASSPLPWGGNTIYF	TGTGCCAGCAGCCCCTTACCGTGGGGGGGAAACACCATATATTTT
.	.	TRBV4-1	TRBJ2-2	CASSQVRANTGELFF	TGCGCCAGCAGCCAGGTCCGGGCCAACACCGGGGAGCTGTTTTTT
many	.	TRBV10-3	TRBJ1-1	CAITEGGGMNTEAFF	TGTGCCATCACCGAGGGGGGGGGAATGAACACTGAAGCTTTCTTT
.	TRBD1	TRBV2	TRBJ2-7	CASSTGVYEQYF	TGTGCCAGCAGCACAGGGGTTTACGAGCAGTACTTC
many	TRBD1	TRBV3-1	TRBJ1-1	CASTPGTGEDTEAFF	TGTGCCAGCACCCCCGGGACAGGGGAGGACACTGAAGCTTTCTTT
many	.	TRBV28	TRBJ1-2	CASSPTTGVDYTF	TGTGCCAGCAGTCCGACGACAGGAGTTGACTACACCTTC
many	.	TRBV20-1	TRBJ1-2	CSAREGNGPYGYTF	TGCAGTGCTAGAGAGGGGAACGGTCCCTATGGCTACACCTTC
.	TRBD2	TRBV5-6	TRBJ2-3	CASSLDGAGGAFTQYF	TGTGCCAGCAGCTTGGATGGAGCGGGGGGTGCCTTTACGCAGTATTTT
many	TRBD1	TRBV10-3	TRBJ1-1	CAISESKRTGLTEAFF	TGTGCCATCAGTGAGTCGAAAAGGACAGGGCTGACTGAAGCTTTCTTT
.	TRBD2	TRBV7-8	TRBJ2-1	CASSLALAGASSYNEQFF	TGTGCCAGCAGCTTAGCCCTAGCGGGGGCGAGCTCCTACAATGAGCAGTTCTTC
many	.	TRBV9	TRBJ2-7	CASSVSTVAGEQYF	TGTGCCAGCAGCGTTTCCACGGTTGCGGGCGAGCAGTACTTC
many	.	TRBV20-1	TRBJ2-7	CSARSSSGDREQYF	TGCAGTGCTAGATCCTCTTCTGGGGACCGCGAGCAGTACTTC
many	TRBD2	TRBV20-1	TRBJ2-7	CSASGRYSYEQYF	TGCAGTGCTAGCGGGAGGTACTCCTACGAGCAGTACTTC
many	.	TRBV10-2	TRBJ2-7	CASSVGRGGKENEQYF	TGCGCCAGCAGTGTAGGTAGGGGGGGAAAGGAGAACGAGCAGTACTTC
few	.	TRBV10-1	TRBJ2-6	CASSDGQLSGANVLTF	TGCGCCAGCAGTGATGGACAACTCTCTGGGGCCAACGTCCTGACTTTC
many	.	TRBV6-6	TRBJ2-1	CASSYGDRRSVFF	TGTGCCAGCAGTTACGGCGACAGGAGGTCCGTTTTCTTC
.	TRBD1	TRBV3-1	TRBJ2-7	CATSKLVPGPRGSYEQYF	TGTGCCACCAGCAAGTTGGTGCCGGGACCCAGGGGGTCCTACGAGCAGTACTTC
many	.	TRBV6-2/TRBV6-3	TRBJ2-7	CASRRAASYEQYF	TGTGCCAGCAGAAGGGCCGCATCCTACGAGCAGTACTTC
few	.	TRBV29-1	TRBJ2-5	CSVEGPARQETQYF	TGCAGCGTTGAAGGGCCAGCGAGACAAGAGACCCAGTACTTC
many	.	TRBV20-1	TRBJ1-1	CSATSGFPNTEAFF	TGCAGTGCTACTTCGGGATTCCCGAACACTGAAGCTTTCTTT
few	TRBD2	TRBV11-2	TRBJ2-5	CASSPPQAGGPGGETQYF	TGTGCCAGCAGCCCACCACAAGCGGGGGGGCCGGGCGGAGAGACCCAGTACTTC
.	.	TRBV11-3	TRBJ2-2	CASSRGTSTGELFF	TGTGCCAGCAGCCGCGGGACTTCTACCGGGGAGCTGTTTTTT
many	TRBD2	TRBV10-3	TRBJ2-3	CAISALAGEDTQYF	TGTGCCATCAGTGCACTAGCGGGTGAAGATACGCAGTATTTT
many	.	TRBV4-2	TRBJ2-7	CASSQDRLSEQYF	TGTGCCAGCAGCCAAGATAGGCTGTCTGAGCAGTACTTC
.	TRBD2	TRBV5-1	TRBJ2-2	CASMGGLARTGELFF	TGCGCCAGCATGGGGGGACTAGCGCGGACCGGGGAGCTGTTTTTT
many	.	TRBV2	TRBJ2-7	CASSEIYEQYF	TGTGCCAGCAGTGAAATTTACGAGCAGTACTTC
many	TRBD1	TRBV5-1	TRBJ2-7	CASSPSGQAYEQYF	TGCGCCAGCAGCCCTTCGGGACAGGCCTACGAGCAGTACTTC
.	.	TRBV10-3	TRBJ1-1	CAISADGNTEAFF	TGTGCCATCAGTGCCGACGGTAACACTGAAGCTTTCTTT
.	TRBD2	TRBV20-1	TRBJ2-3	CFWGERGGPDTQYF	TGCTTCTGGGGTGAGCGGGGGGGCCCAGATACGCAGTATTTT
many	.	TRBV12-3/TRBV12-4	TRBJ2-2	CASSFGFGANTGELFF	TGTGCCAGCAGTTTCGGTTTCGGCGCGAACACCGGGGAGCTGTTTTTT
many	TRBD2	TRBV5-1	TRBJ2-1	CASSLASGGFYSYNEQFF	TGCGCCAGCAGCTTGGCCAGCGGGGGGTTCTACTCCTACAATGAGCAGTTCTTC
many	.	TRBV12-3/TRBV12-4	TRBJ2-1	CASSGQIGGPYNEQFF	TGTGCCAGCAGTGGGCAAATTGGGGGGCCCTACAATGAGCAGTTCTTC